The 21 T cell receptor beta chains given below trace back to one sample, sequenced in a study of vaccination and CD4 T cells after COVID-19. CD4+ T cells that had been cultured provided DNA sequenced with the Oncomine TCR Beta short-read assay. Scientists extracted genomic DNA from CD4+ T cells grown in culture. TCRdb itself ran the PCR reads through MiXCR, one entry per CDR3 protein. The data hold over 9,500 distinct CDR3 sequences, with 40% observed a single time. Antigens of these TCRs are unknown. Indicated treatment: roughly 10-day PBMC culture with coronavirus spike peptide pools or control peptides (ViraFEST assay). Unexposed donor CD4+ T cells predated the COVID-19 pandemic, collected 2011-2018. Sequenced: CD4+ T cells from blood, cultured in vitro. All receptors come from a human donor in good health.

The sample holds a few counts of this clonotype. The chain couples TRBV27 to TRBJ2-1; D may match TRBD1 or TRBD2 (6 bases each). Trimming pared 2 bases from V and 0 bases from J, leaving 14 bases between. This CDR3 is 17 amino acids long. In germline, CDR1 is MNHEY, CDR2 SMNVEV (reference sequence). CDR3 sequence: CASSLPPGASSYNEQFF. The CDR3 nucleotides read TGTGCCAGCAGTTTACCCCCGGGGGCAAGCTCCTACAATGAGCAGTTCTTC.

The rearrangement uses TRBV20-1 and TRBJ2-7; D possibly corresponds to TRBD1 (6 bases). Trimming left V 2 bases short and J 2 bases short, with 10 bases between. The germline gives CDR1 DFQATT, CDR2 SNEGSKA (reference sequence). This CDR3 has 13 amino acids. Here the CDR3 reads CSARFRDTYEQYF. The CDR3 DNA reads as TGCAGTGCTAGATTCCGGGACACCTACGAGCAGTACTTC.

This clonotype was seen a few times. The chain combines TRBV7-3 with TRBJ2-1, with D perhaps matching TRBD1 (6 bases). The DNA end is more similar to TRBJ2-7, so the J call may be wrong. Germline lookup yields CDR1 SGHTA and CDR2 FQGTGA. The CDR3 runs 14 residues. The CDR3 sequence is CASSLNGRGHEQYF. CDR3 sequence (DNA): TGTGCCAGCAGCTTAAACGGCAGGGGCCACGAGCAGTACTTC.

The V and J genes are TRBV20-1 and TRBJ2-3; no reliable D call. Germline V gives CDR1 DFQATT, CDR2 SNEGSKA (reference sequence). The CDR3 totals 12 residues. With 5 bases removed from V and 9 bases from J, the gap between germline ends came to 15 bases. The CDR3: CSAGVAGETQYF. Here the CDR3 DNA reads TGCAGTGCTGGGGTGGCAGGAGAGACGCAGTATTTT.

The V call is TRBV7-2, the J call TRBJ2-7, with D unclear. Germline CDR1 SGHTA, CDR2 FQGNSA. The V and J ends lost 5 bases and 3 bases respectively, with 5 bases between them. The length of the CDR3 is 11 residues. The CDR3 spells CASSDRYEQYF. The CDR3 coding sequence is TGTGCCAGCAGCGATCGCTACGAGCAGTACTTC.

The chain carries TRBV6-5 and TRBJ2-7; 12 bases map to TRBD2. The CDR3 has 16 residues. V lost 2 bases, J lost 0 bases, and 2 bases stayed unmatched. CDR1 is MNHEY, CDR2 SVGAGI, per germline. CDR3 region: CASSYLTSGSSYEQYF. DNA for the CDR3: TGTGCCAGCAGTTACCTGACTAGCGGGAGCTCCTACGAGCAGTACTTC.

This clonotype has just a few counts. The rearrangement joins TRBV28 to TRBJ2-5; 8 bases are shared with TRBD2. Germline lookup yields CDR1 MDHEN and CDR2 SYDVKM. The length of the CDR3 is 16 residues. V lost 3 bases, J lost 2 bases, and 8 bases stayed unmatched. The CDR3 spells CASSFLVLAVQETQYF. The CDR3 DNA reads as TGTGCCAGCAGTTTCTTAGTACTAGCGGTACAAGAGACCCAGTACTTC.

V and J are TRBV7-2 and TRBJ1-5, with D unclear. CDR3 length: 13 residues. Between the trimmed V and J ends, which lost 2 bases and 6 bases, there was a span of 8 bases. From germline, CDR1 is SGHTA and CDR2 FQGNSA. Here the CDR3 reads CASSLLASQPQHF. The CDR3 DNA is TGTGCCAGCAGCTTACTGGCGAGTCAGCCCCAGCATTTT.

The chain is built from TRBV28 and TRBJ2-2; D call uncertain. The germline V and J ends were trimmed by 6 bases and 1 base, with 12 bases remaining between them. Germline lookup yields CDR1 MDHEN and CDR2 SYDVKM. The CDR3 length is 15 residues. The CDR3: CASSRTGGNTGELFF. The CDR3 bases are TGTGCCAGCAGCAGGACCGGTGGGAACACCGGGGAGCTGTTTTTT.

This clonotype was counted once. The genes are TRBV4-3 and TRBJ2-7; tentatively, D is TRBD2 (5 bases). V gave up 0 bases and J gave up 5 bases, with 17 bases separating them. This CDR3 contains 16 residues. The germline V gene has CDR1 LGHNA and CDR2 YSLEER. The CDR3 is CASSQELGEGKDEQYF. The DNA of the CDR3 is TGCGCCAGCAGCCAAGAGTTGGGAGAAGGCAAGGACGAGCAGTACTTC.

This chain links TRBV7-8 with TRBJ1-4; 7 bases agree with TRBD1. This CDR3 region has 13 residues. Germline loops: CDR1 SGHVS, CDR2 FQNEAQ. The V gene end was trimmed by 2 bases and the J gene end by 12 bases; junction bases not matched to a gene: 6. For the CDR3, the DNA is TGTGCCAGCAGCTTACGAGGGGGCCTCCAACTGTTTTTT. Encoded protein: CASSLRGGLQLFF.

V usage is TRBV7-6 and J usage is TRBJ2-1; the D is unclear. CDR1 and CDR2 from the germline V gene are SGHVS and FNYEAQ. Trimming took off 3 bases at V and 9 bases at J, with 6 bases between the two ends. CDR3 length: 11 residues. The CDR3 DNA reads as TGTGCCAGCAGCTTCGATAGTGAGCAGTTCTTC. Amino acid sequence: CASSFDSEQFF.

With regard to this clonotype: An end of the junction differs from the germline gene, which may be a read error. The chain links TRBV7-3 to TRBJ2-5; 12 bases map to TRBD2. Looked up from germline, CDR1 is SGHTA and CDR2 is FQGTGA. The CDR3 length is 16 residues. The CDR3 sequence: CAGSSTSGSIVETQYF. CDR3 nucleotides: TGTGCCGGCAGCTCGACTAGCGGGAGTATAGTAGAGACCCAGTACTTC.

The gene calls are TRBV12-3 or TRBV12-4 and TRBJ1-6; D unclear. CDR3 length equals 12 residues. V shed 7 bases and J shed 10 bases, with 11 bases lying between them. The CDR3 reads CASTDEYSPLHF. CDR3 coding DNA: TGTGCCAGCACGGACGAATACTCACCCCTCCACTTT.

J is TRBJ1-1 and V is TRBV28; weak D call: TRBD1 (5 bases). The length of the CDR3 is 14 residues. Germline V gene sequence: CDR1 MDHEN, CDR2 SYDVKM. Deletions cut 5 bases from V and 4 bases from J, with 14 bases between. The CDR3 protein is CASSAQGLGTEAFF. The DNA for the CDR3 is TGTGCCAGCAGTGCTCAGGGACTAGGCACTGAAGCTTTCTTT.

This chain links TRBV19 with TRBJ1-5; tentative D call: TRBD1 (6 bases). V was shortened by 5 bases and J by 4 bases, with 15 bases between the two germline ends. The V gene's germline CDR1 is LNHDA and CDR2 SQIVND (reference sequence). The CDR3 runs 15 residues. In nucleotides, the CDR3 is TGTGCCAGTAGTCCAGGGACTAGGGGGAATCAGCCCCAGCATTTT. This codes for CASSPGTRGNQPQHF. Together with reference TRBV19 and TRBJ1-5, the CDR3 gives the full variable domain: DGGITQSPKYLFRKEGQNVTLSCEQNLNHDAMYWYRQDPGQGLRLIYYSQIVNDFQKGDIAEGYSVSREKKESFPLTVTSAQKNPTAFYLCASSPGTRGNQPQHFGDGTRLSIL.

For this clonotype: Germline and junction disagree at one end, which may indicate a read error. J is TRBJ2-1 and V is TRBV7-7, with 11 nucleotides matching TRBD2. CDR1 is SSHAT and CDR2 is FNYEAQ in the germline V gene (reference sequence). The CDR3 consists of 17 residues. CDR3 bases: TGTGCTAGCAGCTTAGGTAGCGGGAGGGCCTCCTACAATGAGCAGTTCTTC. This sequence encodes CASSLGSGRASYNEQFF.

The chain couples TRBV11-1 to TRBJ1-3; 8 bases align to TRBD1. The CDR3 extends over 14 amino acids. Trimming took 3 bases from V and 4 from J; bases not matched to a gene: 2. CDR1 and CDR2 from the germline V gene are SGHAT and FQDESV (reference sequence). The CDR3 nucleotides read TGTGCCAGCAGCTTGGACAGGGTCGGAAACACCATATATTTT. It yields the protein CASSLDRVGNTIYF.

This clonotype was observed a handful of times. The chain has TRBV15 and TRBJ1-2; 10 bases map to TRBD1. CDR1 and CDR2 from the germline V gene are LNHNV and YYDKDF (reference sequence). CDR3 length equals 17 residues. V shed 1 base, J shed 3 bases, and the junction held 8 bases outside the gene matches. The CDR3 here is CATSRVLTGGADYGYTF. CDR3 sequence (DNA): TGTGCCACCAGCAGAGTATTGACAGGGGGCGCGGACTATGGCTACACCTTC.

Points on this clonotype: The junction does not match germline at one end; this may be a read error. This sequence joins TRBV7-7 and TRBJ2-3; the match to TRBD2 covers 12 bases. The CDR3 is made up of 15 amino acids. Germline-derived CDR1 and CDR2 are SSHAT and FNYEAQ (reference sequence). The DNA of the CDR3 is TGTGCTAGCAGCTTACTAGCGGGAGGAGGAGATACGCAGTATTTT. Translation gives CASSLLAGGGDTQYF.

This clonotype is categorized as medium-sized (0.01 to 0.1%). The rearrangement uses TRBV7-3 and TRBJ2-1, with 7 bases matching TRBD1. The CDR3 runs 15 residues. The V gene end was trimmed by 4 bases and the J gene end by 2 bases; junction bases not matched to a gene: 5. Germline CDR1 and CDR2: SGHTA and FQGTGA. CDR3 residues: CASSSPGQPYNEQFF. CDR3 nucleotides: TGTGCCAGCAGCTCCCCGGGACAGCCCTACAATGAGCAGTTCTTC.